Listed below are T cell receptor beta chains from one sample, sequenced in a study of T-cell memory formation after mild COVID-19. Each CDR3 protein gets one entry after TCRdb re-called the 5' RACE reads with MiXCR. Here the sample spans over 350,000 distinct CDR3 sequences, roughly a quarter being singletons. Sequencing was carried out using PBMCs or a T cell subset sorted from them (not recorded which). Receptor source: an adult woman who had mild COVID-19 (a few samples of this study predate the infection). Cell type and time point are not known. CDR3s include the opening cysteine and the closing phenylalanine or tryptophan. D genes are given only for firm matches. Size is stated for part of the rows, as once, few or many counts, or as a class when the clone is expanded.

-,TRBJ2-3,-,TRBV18,CASSRRTDSSSTDTQYF,TGTGCCAGCTCACGTCGGACAGACTCCTCTAGCACAGATACGCAGTATTTT
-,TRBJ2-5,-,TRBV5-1,CASSPAGQLQETQYF,TGCGCCAGCAGCCCGGCCGGACAGCTACAAGAGACCCAGTACTTC
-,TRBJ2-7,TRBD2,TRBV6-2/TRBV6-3,CASSYAGGPREQYF,TGTGCCAGCAGTTACGCGGGGGGGCCGCGCGAGCAGTACTTC
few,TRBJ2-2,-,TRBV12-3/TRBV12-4,CASFAGELFF,TGTGCCAGTTTCGCCGGGGAGCTGTTTTTT
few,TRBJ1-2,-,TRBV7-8,CASSPGRDYGYTF,TGTGCCAGCAGCCCTGGTAGGGACTATGGCTACACCTTC
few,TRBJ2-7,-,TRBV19,CASSQSDLKAYEQYF,TGTGCCAGTAGTCAATCGGACCTCAAGGCCTACGAGCAGTACTTC
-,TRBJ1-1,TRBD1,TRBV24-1,CATSDYWTGEAFF,TGTGCCACCAGTGATTATTGGACAGGGGAAGCTTTCTTT
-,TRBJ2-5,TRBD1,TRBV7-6,CASSNPGTDKETQYF,TGTGCCAGTTCAAACCCCGGGACAGACAAAGAGACCCAGTACTTC
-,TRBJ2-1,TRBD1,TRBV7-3,CASSADRGSYNEQFF,TGTGCCAGCAGCGCGGACAGGGGTTCCTACAATGAGCAGTTCTTC
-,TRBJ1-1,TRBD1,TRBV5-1,CASRSGGSTEAFF,TGCGCCAGCAGGTCAGGGGGATCTACTGAAGCTTTCTTT
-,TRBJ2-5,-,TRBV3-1,CASSQDPAGETQYF,TGTGCCAGCAGCCAAGATCCGGCCGGAGAGACCCAGTACTTC
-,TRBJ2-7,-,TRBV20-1,CSARDRGEGSYEQYF,TGCAGTGCTAGAGATAGGGGAGAGGGCTCCTACGAGCAGTACTTC
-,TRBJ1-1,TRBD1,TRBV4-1,CASSQPRGPTEAFF,TGCGCCAGCAGCCAACCCAGGGGGCCCACTGAAGCTTTCTTT
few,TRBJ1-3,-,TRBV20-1,CSARDVGGGNTIYF,TGCAGTGCTAGAGATGTGGGGGGTGGAAACACCATATATTTT